This entry concerns a single TCR beta chain. This clonotype was detected ten times or more. The antigen it binds to is not known. Per-base quality was not reported, and no clone a single base away is much larger than it. The library was prepared using multiplex PCR. The sequencer was an Illumina HiSeq 4000. CDR3 regions were amplified by Arm-PCR with iRepertoire HTBI primers to construct TCR beta libraries. Gel purification was performed on PCR products prior to sequencing. The source study handled its data this way. Across samples, roughly 60 TRBV and 13 to 15 TRBJ segments were identified and used for gene usage analysis of CDR3 amino acid clonotypes. COPE and FqMerger were used to merge filtered high-quality paired reads into contigs. BLAST was used to align contigs to the IMGT TRBV, TRBD and TRBJ reference genes, and CDR3 was defined following IMGT. Clonotypes above 0.1% frequency were classified as highly expanded clones. Shannon entropy was used to measure repertoire diversity, and the Gini coefficient was used to measure V-J evenness. Clonotypes shared by more than one individual were considered public. The public sequencing data were trimmed at Q25 with fastp and processed into clonotypes with MiXCR by TCRdb, which kept only in-frame beta chains. Identical CDR3 protein sequences are pooled into one entry, listed with their most common genes and DNA. For this entry, the V and J calls and clone size follow TCRdb and not the study's own pipeline. Within this sample are roughly 500,000 distinct CDR3 sequences, with 12% of them counted one time only. In total, the top ten clones hold around 10% of the sample.

This record belongs to a study of regulatory T cells in long-lasting Graves disease (dated by TCRdb to the early 2020s). The study in broad terms: Newly diagnosed Graves' disease patients had taken antithyroid drugs for less than 3 months. This study used TCR sequencing and RNA sequencing of peripheral blood to compare persistent Graves' disease patients against newly diagnosed Graves' disease patients. A total of around 33 samples were covered by TCR sequencing, comprising some 13 persistent and approximately 20 newly diagnosed Graves' disease patients. The study took place in China and was registered as a clinical trial. The paper's findings and limits, for the study overall: Persistent disease showed preferential use of TRBV28, TRBJ1-2 and TRBJ2-5, whereas newly diagnosed disease favored TRBV20-1 and TRBJ2-1. Persistent Graves' disease patients showed lower TCR Shannon entropy and fewer highly expanded clones than newly diagnosed patients, suggesting clonal expansion. A larger number of public clonotypes was shared among persistent patients (about 2,700) than among newly diagnosed patients (roughly 980). The authors noted that the small sample size was a limitation that may lower accuracy. Only the TCR beta chain was sequenced and analyzed. The study examined only peripheral blood because the primary lesion, thyroid tissue, could not be accessed.

Sample time point, as interpreted from the label and publication: newly diagnosed GD, antithyroid drugs for less than 3 months. For both TCR sequencing and RNA sequencing, RNA was extracted from PBMCs using TRIzol. The diagnosis of Graves' disease was made according to American Thyroid Association guidelines. Recruitment of patients was carried out at an endocrinology department in Xi'an, China. From each patient, approximately 9.9 milliliters of peripheral blood was collected into an EDTA anticoagulant tube. Ficoll Paque Plus density gradient separation was used to isolate PBMCs, and no further T cell sorting was done. An Agilent 2100 Bioanalyzer and agarose gel were used to assess RNA quality, and a NanoDrop 2000 was used to measure RNA concentration. The germline V end is reduced by 4 bases and the J end by 5 bases; junction bases left unmatched: 14. For CDR1 and CDR2, the germline V gene (reference sequence) lists LNHNV and YYDKDF. The CDR3 numbers 19 residues from cysteine through phenylalanine. CDR3 DNA only is kept here, 57 bases in frame from base 1.

The same sample was also studied in work on T cells in Graves' hyperthyroidism and ophthalmopathy. Taken from the second paper: Stable Graves' hyperthyroidism was defined as no progression to ophthalmopathy during 18 months of follow-up. Hyperthyroidism patients were aged 18 to 65 years and newly diagnosed, with disease duration of less than 2 months. The study excluded patients with uncontrolled infections, other autoimmune diseases, pregnancy or lactation. Diagnoses were based on clinical symptoms, serum thyroxine and TRAb, thyroid ultrasound and orbital computed tomography. For the first round of RT-PCR on the TCR CDR3, the HTBI primer set was used together with the Qiagen OneStep RT-PCR kit. Most expanded thyroid clonotypes (frequency above 0.001) were also detected in blood, a finding suggesting that blood repertoires may reflect thyroid immune responses. A model built on a 13 V-J signature distinguished ophthalmopathy from stable hyperthyroidism, reaching roughly 88% sensitivity and about 81% specificity in cross-validation and 80%/75% in testing. In validation, progression to ophthalmopathy was predicted by the model with about 70% sensitivity and roughly 76% specificity, a median of around 5.9 months before onset. TCR V-J signatures able to tell the groups apart were searched for in a discovery cohort of 90 to 100 patients, of whom 43 had Graves' ophthalmopathy and around 57 had stable Graves' hyperthyroidism. Prospective prediction of ophthalmopathy was tested in an independent validation cohort consisting of about 20 hyperthyroidism patients and approximately 16 patients who later progressed to ophthalmopathy. The roughly 99 discovery patients were divided at random into training and test sets in a 7:3 ratio. The study also compared thyroid tissue and blood T-cell repertoires from a handful of Graves' hyperthyroidism patients. Following sampling, methimazole starting at 30 mg daily was given to hyperthyroidism patients, and high-dose intravenous methylprednisolone was given to ophthalmopathy patients. The libraries were constructed in a second round of multiplex PCR and then size-selected and purified. Libraries were sequenced paired-end with 100 bp reads on an Illumina HiSeq2000. SOAPnuke was used to process the raw data, with reads discarded if the reads contained adapters or uncalled bases, had a mean Phred below 15, or lacked an exact constant-primer or identifier match. High-quality paired reads were merged using COPE v1.2.5, and each unique nucleotide sequence was defined as a clonotype. MiTCR v1.1 was used to align clonotypes to the IMGT TRBV, TRBD and TRBJ reference segments. Analysis was restricted to V-J combinations with a frequency above 0.0001, which covered 98% to 99.2% of repertoires. The TCS score was defined as the ratio of F50 (clonal expansion) to E x V (chaos), calculated using BLOSUM62-based TCRdist between CDR3 peptides within each V-J. Welch's t-statistics and random forest reduced roughly 500 V-J features to 13, which were used in a naive Bayes classifier (R e1071). Sample size was not statistically predetermined, and investigators were not blinded to group allocation. According to the paper, TCR Vbeta CDR3 sequencing was carried out on approximately 140 peripheral blood samples, which came from approximately 43 ophthalmopathy, 70 to 80 hyperthyroidism and approximately 17 progressor patients.

The chain was built from TRBV15 and TRBJ2-2; TRBD2 lines up with 12 middle nucleotides. Sample: peripheral blood mononuclear cells (PBMCs), taken at new diagnosis, from a patient treated with antithyroid drugs. The clonotype was recovered from a woman younger than 45 with Graves disease. Donor details come from another sample of the same person, matched by shared clones. The sequenced DNA: TGTGCCACCAGCACTCTCCGGTATCCGGGGACTAGCGGGACCGGGGAGCTGTTTTTT. Translated, it reads CATSTLRYPGTSGTGELFF.